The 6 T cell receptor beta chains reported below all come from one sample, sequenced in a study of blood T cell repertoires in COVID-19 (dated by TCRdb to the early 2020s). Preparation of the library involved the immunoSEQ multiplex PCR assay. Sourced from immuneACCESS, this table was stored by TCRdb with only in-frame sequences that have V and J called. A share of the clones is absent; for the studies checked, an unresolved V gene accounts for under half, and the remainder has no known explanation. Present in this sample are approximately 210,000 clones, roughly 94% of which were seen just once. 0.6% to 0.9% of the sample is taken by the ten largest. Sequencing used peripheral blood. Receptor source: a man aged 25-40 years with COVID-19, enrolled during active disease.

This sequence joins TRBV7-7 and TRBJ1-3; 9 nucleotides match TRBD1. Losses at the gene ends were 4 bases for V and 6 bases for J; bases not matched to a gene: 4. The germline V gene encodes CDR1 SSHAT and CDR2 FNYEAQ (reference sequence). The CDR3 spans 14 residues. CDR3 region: CASSSGTGLNTIYF. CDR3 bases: TGTGCCAGCAGCTCCGGGACAGGGCTAAACACCATATATTTT.

CDR3 residues: CATSDRGGQPQHF. CDR3 nucleotide sequence: TGTGCCACCTCAGACAGGGGAGGTCAGCCCCAGCATTTT. This chain joins TRBV6-5 and TRBJ1-5, with 8 bases lining up with TRBD1. The CDR3 is 13 residues long. V gave up 10 bases and J gave up 6 bases; unmatched junction bases: 8. Germline V gene data show CDR1 as MNHEY and CDR2 as SVGAGI.

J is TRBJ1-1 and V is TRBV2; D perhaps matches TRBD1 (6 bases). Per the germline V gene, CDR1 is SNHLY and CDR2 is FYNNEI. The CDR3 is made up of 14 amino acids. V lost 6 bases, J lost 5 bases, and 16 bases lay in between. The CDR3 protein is CASRLQGIRTEAFF. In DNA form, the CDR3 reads TGTGCCAGCAGATTACAGGGCATTCGGACTGAAGCTTTCTTT.

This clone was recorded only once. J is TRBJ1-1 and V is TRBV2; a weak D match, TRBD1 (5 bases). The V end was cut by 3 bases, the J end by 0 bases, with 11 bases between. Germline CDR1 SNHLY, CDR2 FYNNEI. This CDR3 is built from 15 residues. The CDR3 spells CASSDGGSVNTEAFF. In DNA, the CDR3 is TGTGCCAGCAGTGACGGGGGTTCCGTGAACACTGAAGCTTTCTTT.

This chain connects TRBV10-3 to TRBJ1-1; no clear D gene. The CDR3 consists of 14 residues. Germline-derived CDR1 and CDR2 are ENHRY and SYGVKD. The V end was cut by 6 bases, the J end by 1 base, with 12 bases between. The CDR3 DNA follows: TGTGCCATCAGCCCCGGACTGACGAACACTGAAGCTTTCTTT. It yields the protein CAISPGLTNTEAFF.

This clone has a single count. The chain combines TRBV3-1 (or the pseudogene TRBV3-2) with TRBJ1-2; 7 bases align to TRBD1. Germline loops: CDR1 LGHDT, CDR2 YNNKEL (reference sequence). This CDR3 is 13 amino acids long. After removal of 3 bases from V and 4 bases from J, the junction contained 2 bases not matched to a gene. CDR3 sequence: CASSQGQSYGYTF. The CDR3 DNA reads TGTGCCAGCAGCCAGGGACAGAGCTATGGCTACACCTTC.